Listed below are T cell receptor beta chains from one sample, sequenced in a study of response to subunit inactivated influenza vaccine. TCRdb itself ran the RT-PCR reads through MiXCR, one entry per CDR3 protein. The table has approximately 500,000 distinct CDR3 sequences, around 13% seen once; the top ten hold roughly 10%. The sample was PBMCs from blood, taken 12 days after vaccination. Every receptor here comes from a man in his fifties who received an inactivated influenza vaccine. Each CDR3 is given with its conserved first and last residue. D genes are given only for firm matches. Clone size is stated in some rows and not others, as once, few, many or a class when expanded.

abundance,d_gene,j_gene,v_gene,CDR3nt,CDR3aa
NA,TRBD2,TRBJ2-3,TRBV7-3,TGTGCCAGCAGCCCGTATGTAGCGGGCGATACGCAGTATTTT,CASSPYVAGDTQYF
few,NA,TRBJ2-5,TRBV12-3/TRBV12-4,TGTGCCAGCAGACCAAACAAAGAGACCCAGTACTTC,CASRPNKETQYF
few,NA,TRBJ2-1,TRBV7-2,TGTGCCAGCAGCTTAGGGGGGGGGCTTTGGTTCTTC,CASSLGGGLWFF
NA,NA,TRBJ2-7,TRBV28,TGTGCCAGCAGTGCCGAGACCCTAGGGTCCTACGAGCAGTACTTC,CASSAETLGSYEQYF
NA,NA,TRBJ2-3,TRBV10-3,TGTGCCATCTCCTCCGGGGAAACAGATACGCAGTATTTT,CAISSGETDTQYF
NA,NA,TRBJ2-5,TRBV10-3,TGTGCTCACGCGGCCAGCTGGGTGGAGACCCAGTACTTC,CAHAASWVETQYF
NA,NA,TRBJ2-7,TRBV5-6,TGTGCCAGCAGCTTGGAGGGACGGACCTCCTACGAGCAGTACTTC,CASSLEGRTSYEQYF
NA,NA,TRBJ1-1,TRBV4-1,TGCGCCAGCTTGGGGTTGAACACTGAAGCTTTCTTT,CASLGLNTEAFF
few,TRBD2,TRBJ2-5,TRBV4-2,TGTGCCAGCAGCCCTTCTAGCGGCTCCCAAGAGACCCAGTACTTC,CASSPSSGSQETQYF
few,NA,TRBJ2-7,TRBV7-3,TGTGCCAGCAGCTTAGGTGCAGGTTCAAGGTACGAGCAGTACTTC,CASSLGAGSRYEQYF
few,NA,TRBJ2-7,TRBV6-1,TGTGCCACCAGGCAGGGGTTGGCCTACGAGCAGTACTTC,CATRQGLAYEQYF
NA,NA,TRBJ2-5,TRBV5-5,TGTGCCAGCAGCTTGACAGGGCTCCTCCAAGAGACCCAGTACTTC,CASSLTGLLQETQYF
few,NA,TRBJ2-3,TRBV7-2,TGTGCCAGCAGCCCCAACAGGGCTCCCCCTGGAGATACGCAGTATTTT,CASSPNRAPPGDTQYF
many,NA,TRBJ2-2,TRBV29-1,TGCAGCGTTGAAGTCTCCGACAGAGGAACCGGGGAGCTGTTTTTT,CSVEVSDRGTGELFF
few,TRBD1,TRBJ2-1,TRBV20-1,TGCAGTGCTCCTCCGGGACAGGTAATTTACAATGAGCAGTTCTTC,CSAPPGQVIYNEQFF
few,NA,TRBJ2-7,TRBV18,TGTGCCAGCTCACCACATGCCGGGGACGAGCAGTACTTC,CASSPHAGDEQYF
few,NA,TRBJ1-1,TRBV9,TGTGCCAGCAGCGTAGGGCGGGAAAGGATGAACACTGAAGCTTTCTTT,CASSVGRERMNTEAFF
NA,NA,TRBJ2-7,TRBV20-1,TGCAGTGCTAGTCCGAGGGGGGGCTGGTCCTACGAGCAGTACTTC,CSASPRGGWSYEQYF
few,NA,TRBJ2-2,TRBV20-1,TGCAGTGCTAGAGAAAATCTTGCCGGGGAGCTGTTTTTT,CSARENLAGELFF
few,TRBD2,TRBJ2-5,TRBV4-1,TGCGCCAGCAGCCAGAACGGGGGGACTCGGTACTTC,CASSQNGGTRYF
many,TRBD1,TRBJ2-1,TRBV4-1,TGCGCCAGCAGCCAAAAATCGGTCAACACAGGGGTCAATGAGCAGTTCTTC,CASSQKSVNTGVNEQFF
NA,NA,TRBJ2-1,TRBV7-8,TGTGCCAGCAGCCAGCTAAGGACGGGGGTGCTGCACAATGAGCAGTTCTTC,CASSQLRTGVLHNEQFF
NA,NA,TRBJ1-1,TRBV12-3/TRBV12-4,TGTGCCAGCAGCCAAAACTGGGGCCTCGGGAACACTGAAGCTTTCTTT,CASSQNWGLGNTEAFF
many,TRBD2,TRBJ2-3,TRBV11-2,TGTGCCAGCAGCTTAAAATCACGGCGGGGGGGCAACACAGATACGCAGTATTTT,CASSLKSRRGGNTDTQYF
NA,NA,TRBJ2-7,TRBV20-1,TGCAGTGCTAGAGTGGGCGCCTACGAGCAGTACTTC,CSARVGAYEQYF
NA,TRBD1,TRBJ2-3,TRBV20-1,TGCAGTGCTAAGACAGGGAATGTAGATACGCAGTATTTT,CSAKTGNVDTQYF
NA,TRBD1,TRBJ2-7,TRBV10-3,TGTGCCATCAGTGCAACAGGGGGCTACGAGCAGTACTTC,CAISATGGYEQYF
NA,NA,TRBJ1-2,TRBV6-6,TGTGCCAGCACCCCGGGGGGGGCGAGGGGCTACACCTTC,CASTPGGARGYTF
NA,TRBD2,TRBJ2-3,TRBV20-1,TGCAGTGCTAGAGGGGGGGGGAATACAGATACGCAGTATTTT,CSARGGGNTDTQYF
few,TRBD1,TRBJ2-1,TRBV12-3/TRBV12-4,TGTGCCAGCAGTTGGGGGACAGGTCTCTACAATGAGCAGTTCTTC,CASSWGTGLYNEQFF
NA,NA,TRBJ2-7,TRBV18,TGTGCCAGCTCACCTGTACAGACCTCCTACGAGCAGTACTTC,CASSPVQTSYEQYF
NA,TRBD2,TRBJ2-1,TRBV11-2,TGTGCCAGCAGCTTCTCGCTAGCGGGAGGAATTGAGCAGTTCTTC,CASSFSLAGGIEQFF
NA,NA,TRBJ2-2,TRBV3-1,TGTGCCAGCAGCCATGCTCCCCGCAGACTGTACACCGGGGAGCTGTTTTTT,CASSHAPRRLYTGELFF
NA,TRBD2,TRBJ2-5,TRBV9,TGTGCCAGCAGCGTAGCCCCCAAGGCGGGAGGGCGGGAGACCCAGTACTTC,CASSVAPKAGGRETQYF
few,NA,TRBJ2-5,TRBV11-2,TGTGCCAGCAGCATACATCGGGACCAAGAGACCCAGTACTTC,CASSIHRDQETQYF
few,NA,TRBJ1-6,TRBV12-3/TRBV12-4,TGTGCCAGCAGCCGGGACGGAAGCTCCTATAATTCACCCCTCCACTTT,CASSRDGSSYNSPLHF
few,NA,TRBJ2-1,TRBV11-2,TGTGCCAGCAGCGAGGGGACACTGGGGACAAATGAGCAGTTCTTC,CASSEGTLGTNEQFF
few,TRBD2,TRBJ2-1,TRBV20-1,TGCAGTGCTAGAGGTGGGACTAGCGGGCCCAATGAGCAGTTCTTC,CSARGGTSGPNEQFF
NA,TRBD2,TRBJ2-1,TRBV20-1,TGCAGTGCTAGAACTAGCGGGGGCTATGAGCAGTTCTTC,CSARTSGGYEQFF
few,NA,TRBJ1-2,TRBV6-5,TGTGCCAGCAAGTTGTCGGCTAACTATGGCTACACCTTC,CASKLSANYGYTF
many,NA,TRBJ1-2,TRBV6-6,TGTGCCAGCAGTGCAGGGTCGGGCTATGGCTACACCTTC,CASSAGSGYGYTF
few,TRBD1,TRBJ2-2,TRBV11-2,TGTGCCAGCAGCTGGGGACAGGGGGCGGCCGGGGAGCTGTTTTTT,CASSWGQGAAGELFF
few,TRBD2,TRBJ2-1,TRBV10-3,TGTGCCATCAGTAGGGACTACCAGAGCTCCTACAATGAGCAGTTCTTC,CAISRDYQSSYNEQFF
NA,TRBD2,TRBJ2-5,TRBV20-1,TGCAGTGCTACTGGACTAGCGGGCGCTCAAGAGACCCAGTACTTC,CSATGLAGAQETQYF
many,TRBD2,TRBJ2-3,TRBV10-3,TGTGCCATCAGCGCTAGCGGGGACACAGATACGCAGTATTTT,CAISASGDTDTQYF
few,TRBD2,TRBJ2-1,TRBV12-3/TRBV12-4,TGTGCCAGCAGTCTTGGACTAGCGGGGCTCTGGGACAATGAGCAGTTCTTC,CASSLGLAGLWDNEQFF
few,TRBD2,TRBJ2-3,TRBV7-9,TGTGCCAGCAGTGATGGGGGGGGTTCCACAGATACGCAGTATTTT,CASSDGGGSTDTQYF
many,NA,TRBJ1-2,TRBV7-6,TGTGCCAGCAGCTCGGACGGAGGCTATGGCTACACCTTC,CASSSDGGYGYTF
few,TRBD2,TRBJ2-5,TRBV7-9,TGTGCCAGCAGCTTAGGGAGACTAGCGGGAGAAGAGACCCAGTACTTC,CASSLGRLAGEETQYF
NA,NA,TRBJ1-1,TRBV7-9,TGTGCCAGCAGCTCCGATCTGGGGCGCACTGAAGCTTTCTTT,CASSSDLGRTEAFF
NA,NA,TRBJ1-1,TRBV10-3,TGTGCCATCAGCGAGGGGCAGCGGAACACTGAAGCTTTCTTT,CAISEGQRNTEAFF
NA,NA,TRBJ2-7,TRBV7-2,TGTGCCAGCAGCTTAGTTCAGGGGTGGGGTTACGAGCAGTACTTC,CASSLVQGWGYEQYF
NA,TRBD1,TRBJ2-7,TRBV5-5,TGTGCCAGCAGCTACGGTGACAGGGGCGAGCAGTACTTC,CASSYGDRGEQYF
few,TRBD1,TRBJ2-1,TRBV24-1,TGTGCCACCAGTGATATCCACAGGGGTGAGAATGAGCAGTTCTTC,CATSDIHRGENEQFF
NA,NA,TRBJ1-2,TRBV5-1,TGCGCCAGCAGCTTGACCATAGCAGGACCCTATGGCTACACCTTC,CASSLTIAGPYGYTF
NA,NA,TRBJ2-5,TRBV12-3/TRBV12-4,TGTGCCAGCAGTTCCGACAGTGGGGAGACCCAGTACTTC,CASSSDSGETQYF
many,NA,TRBJ2-1,TRBV28,TGTGCCAGTGGGGGCGGATTTGAGCAGTTCTTC,CASGGGFEQFF
few,NA,TRBJ1-2,TRBV6-5,TGTGCCAGCAGTTACTCAGCCGCCTATGGCTACACCTTC,CASSYSAAYGYTF
NA,TRBD1,TRBJ1-1,TRBV9,TGTGCCAGCAGCGACGGGACAGGGAGTACGGCTGAAGCTTTCTTT,CASSDGTGSTAEAFF